The 31 T cell receptor beta chains below all came from one sample that was sequenced in a study of blood T cell repertoires in COVID-19. Some clones are missing from TCRdb's copy, which holds only in-frame ones; the method was immunoSEQ multiplex PCR. The sample has under 250,000 clones, 86% seen once. What was sequenced was peripheral blood. These receptors came from a woman aged 80 or older with COVID-19, enrolled during active disease.

This clone was detected only once. The rearrangement links TRBV5-1 to TRBJ1-1; D perhaps matches TRBD1 (5 bases). The CDR3 consists of 14 residues. V was pared by 3 bases and J by 0 bases, with 9 bases between. Germline CDR1 reads SGHRS; CDR2 reads YFSETQ. Here the CDR3 reads CASSYGGVNTEAFF. CDR3 nucleotide sequence: TGCGCCAGCAGCTACGGAGGGGTGAACACTGAAGCTTTCTTT.

The J gene is TRBJ1-4, the V gene TRBV18; TRBD1 might be the D (5 bases). Trimming shortened V by 3 bases and J by 8 bases, and 10 bases separated the two germline ends. From germline, CDR1 is KGHSH and CDR2 LQKENI. There are 13 residues in the CDR3. The CDR3 DNA is TGTGCCAGCTCACCCAGCGGGGACGAAAAACTGTTTTTT. Translation: CASSPSGDEKLFF. The whole variable domain, filled in from reference TRBV18 and TRBJ1-4, reads NAGVMQNPRHLVRRRGQEARLRCSPMKGHSHVYWYRQLPEEGLKFMVYLQKENIIDESGMPKERFSAEFPKEGPSILRIQQVVRGDSAAYFCASSPSGDEKLFFGSGTQLSVL.

This clone is a singleton in its sample. The chain recombines TRBV5-8 with TRBJ2-4; a weak D match, TRBD2 (5 bases). V lost 4 bases, J lost 7 bases, and 15 bases lay in between. The CDR3 totals 14 residues. From germline, CDR1 is SGHTS and CDR2 YDEGEE. The CDR3 sequence is CASSPGFLPNIQYF. Written as DNA, the CDR3 is TGTGCCAGCAGCCCGGGGTTTTTACCCAACATTCAGTACTTC.

This chain uses TRBV4-2 with TRBJ1-2; D might be TRBD1 (5 bases). This CDR3 has 14 residues. V shed 3 bases and J shed 3 bases, with 11 bases lying between them. The germline V gene has CDR1 LGHNA and CDR2 YNFKEQ. This CDR3 reads CASSQVAGDYGYTF. CDR3 DNA: TGTGCCAGCAGCCAGGTCGCGGGGGACTATGGCTACACCTTC.

The chain employs TRBV19 and TRBJ1-1, with D perhaps matching TRBD1 (5 bases). Germline loops: CDR1 LNHDA, CDR2 SQIVND (reference sequence). V was pared by 5 bases and J by 11 bases, with 21 bases between. CDR3 length: 14 residues. CDR3 sequence (DNA): TGTGCCAGTAGTTCCTCAGACAGCCTGGTGAGTGCTTTCTTT. Residues: CASSSSDSLVSAFF. The variable domain in full, with the rest retrieved from reference TRBV19 and TRBJ1-1, is DGGITQSPKYLFRKEGQNVTLSCEQNLNHDAMYWYRQDPGQGLRLIYYSQIVNDFQKGDIAEGYSVSREKKESFPLTVTSAQKNPTAFYLCASSSSDSLVSAFFGQGTRLTVV.

V usage is TRBV7-9 and J usage is TRBJ1-1; D is unclear. There are 10 residues in the CDR3. Germline CDR1 and CDR2: SEHNR and FQNEAQ (reference sequence). Deletions cut 3 bases from V and 7 bases from J, with 3 bases between. CDR3 residues: CASSFYEAFF. DNA for the CDR3: TGTGCCAGCAGCTTCTATGAAGCTTTCTTT.

V usage is TRBV7-9 and J usage is TRBJ1-2; 7 positions match TRBD1. Germline assignment: CDR1 SEHNR and CDR2 FQNEAQ (reference sequence). This CDR3 spans 15 amino acids. V was pared by 1 base and J by 3 bases, with 5 bases of the junction left unmatched. The CDR3 nucleotides are TGTGCCAGCAGCTTAGGACAGGGTCTGGACTATGGCTACACCTTC. Its translation: CASSLGQGLDYGYTF.

The V and J genes are TRBV5-1 and TRBJ1-5; D perhaps matches TRBD1 (5 bases). This CDR3 region has 14 residues. CDR1 is SGHRS and CDR2 is YFSETQ in the germline V gene. Trimming shortened V by 4 bases and J by 6 bases, and 14 bases separated the two germline ends. The CDR3, as DNA: TGCGCCAGCAGCATAACAGGAGTGGGTCAGCCCCAGCATTTT. It yields the protein CASSITGVGQPQHF.

This clone was detected only a few times. This chain joins TRBV6-5 and TRBJ1-2; D is possibly TRBD1 (5 bases). The CDR3 spans 13 residues. Germline lookup yields CDR1 MNHEY and CDR2 SVGAGI. The V end lost 4 bases, the J end lost 4 bases, and 10 bases lay between the germline ends. DNA for the CDR3: TGTGCCAGCAGTTCCCAGGGCATCTATGGCTACACCTTC. Translating it yields CASSSQGIYGYTF.

The rearrangement links TRBV9 to TRBJ1-5; tentatively, D is TRBD1 (6 bases). The CDR3 is 14 residues long. The germline V gene has CDR1 SGDLS and CDR2 YYNGEE. Trimming removed 3 bases from V and 1 base from J, with 8 bases in between. This CDR3 is CASSDRESNQPQHF. CDR3 DNA: TGTGCCAGCAGCGACAGGGAAAGCAATCAGCCCCAGCATTTT.

The J gene is TRBJ1-2, the V gene TRBV9; D call uncertain. V dropped 3 bases and J dropped 8 bases, with 17 bases sitting between them. CDR3 length equals 14 residues. Germline V CDR1 and CDR2: SGDLS, YYNGEE. The CDR3 DNA reads as TGTGCCAGCAGCGACCTCCGGAGGGTAGGAGGCTACACCTTC. Translated: CASSDLRRVGGYTF.

The V call is TRBV5-8, the J call TRBJ1-2, with TRBD1 identical over 7 bases. CDR3 length: 15 amino acids. The J segment lost 2 bases and the V segment lost 4 bases, leaving 8 bases of the junction unmatched. Germline loops: CDR1 SGHTS, CDR2 YDEGEE. CDR3 DNA sequence: TGTGCCAGCAGCCTGACAGGGAACTTAAACTATGGCTACACCTTC. It translates to CASSLTGNLNYGYTF.

The V call is TRBV7-6, the J call TRBJ2-7, with 7 bases aligning to TRBD1. This CDR3 is 17 amino acids long. CDR1 and CDR2 from the germline V gene are SGHVS and FNYEAQ. V was clipped by 2 bases and J by 5 bases; unmatched bases: 15. Here the CDR3 reads CASSLLSGRGPGNEQYF. The CDR3 coding sequence is TGTGCCAGCAGCTTATTGAGTGGTAGGGGGCCAGGGAACGAGCAGTACTTC.

The chain couples TRBV19 to TRBJ1-1; 7 nucleotides match TRBD1. The CDR3 covers 14 residues. The V segment lost 6 bases and the J segment 0 bases; nucleotides outside the gene matches: 4. From germline, CDR1 is LNHDA and CDR2 SQIVND (reference sequence). For the CDR3, the DNA is TGTGCCAGTAGCTTGGGACAGTTGAACACTGAAGCTTTCTTT. Protein: CASSLGQLNTEAFF.

The chain links TRBV4-1 to TRBJ1-5; D uncertain. The germline V gene has CDR1 MGHRA and CDR2 YSYEKL. Trimming took off 4 bases at V and 6 bases at J, with 16 bases between the two ends. CDR3 length equals 15 residues. CDR3 in DNA: TGCGCCAGCAGCCTCATACTGGGGAGAGGTCAGCCCCAGCATTTT. Amino acids: CASSLILGRGQPQHF.

V and J are TRBV7-9 and TRBJ1-1, with TRBD1 matching 10 bases. The CDR3 totals 14 residues. Germline V CDR1 and CDR2: SEHNR, FQNEAQ (reference sequence). The V segment lost 2 bases and the J segment 8 bases; nucleotides outside the gene matches: 5. CDR3 coding DNA: TGTGCCAGCAGCTTAAGACAGGGGGCGGGCGAAGCTTTCTTT. This gives the protein CASSLRQGAGEAFF.

Concerning this clone: A junction end diverges from the germline sequence, so it may reflect a read error. CDR3: CASSFQGYGYAF. CDR3 nucleotides: TGTGCCAGCAGTTTTCAGGGGTATGGCTACGCCTTC. The chain couples TRBV12-3 or TRBV12-4 to TRBJ1-2, with TRBD1 as a possible D gene (6 bases). This CDR3 spans 12 amino acids.

V usage is TRBV19 and J usage is TRBJ2-2, with 10 bases identical to TRBD2. From germline, CDR1 is LNHDA and CDR2 SQIVND (reference sequence). The CDR3 is 15 amino acids. V shed 2 bases, J shed 7 bases, and the junction held 4 bases outside the gene matches. The CDR3 sequence: CASSILAGANGELFF. CDR3 nucleotides: TGTGCCAGTAGTATACTAGCGGGGGCGAACGGGGAGCTGTTTTTT.

V is TRBV10-3 and J is TRBJ1-1; TRBD1 aligns across 7 bases. Unmatched junction bases numbered 9, after V lost 9 bases and J lost 5 bases. The CDR3 is 13 amino acids. CDR1 ENHRY and CDR2 SYGVKD come from the germline V gene. The CDR3 sequence is CAIGDRERTEAFF. CDR3 in DNA: TGTGCCATAGGTGACAGGGAAAGGACTGAAGCTTTCTTT.

The V gene is TRBV19, the J gene TRBJ2-1; D perhaps matches TRBD2 (7 bases). The CDR3 is 20 residues long. Germline lookup yields CDR1 LNHDA and CDR2 SQIVND (reference sequence). Trimming pared 5 bases from V and 6 bases from J, leaving 32 bases between. The chain's CDR3 is CASSAAGTPRGRGAFNEQFF. The CDR3 region has the DNA TGTGCCAGTAGTGCAGCCGGGACACCGAGGGGCCGGGGGGCTTTCAATGAGCAGTTCTTC.

V usage is TRBV30 and J usage is TRBJ1-2, with TRBD1 matching over 8 bases. V dropped 4 bases and J dropped 4; count of bases not matched to a gene: 8. The V gene's germline CDR1 is GTSNPN and CDR2 SVGIG (reference sequence). The CDR3 contains 14 residues. CDR3 loop: CAWTKGQVGYGYTF. The CDR3 DNA sequence: TGTGCCTGGACCAAGGGACAGGTTGGCTATGGCTACACCTTC.

This chain links TRBV19 with TRBJ1-2; a weak D match, TRBD1 (6 bases). Germline-derived CDR1 and CDR2 are LNHDA and SQIVND (reference sequence). V shed 1 base and J shed 0 bases, with 12 bases lying between them. There are 16 residues in the CDR3. The CDR3 reads CASSIGDTRTNYGYTF. The CDR3 nucleotides are TGTGCCAGTAGTATAGGGGACACCCGGACTAACTATGGCTACACCTTC.

V and J are TRBV2 and TRBJ1-2, with a possible D match to TRBD1 (6 bases). The germline CDR1 and CDR2 sequences are SNHLY and FYNNEI. The CDR3 runs to 13 residues. V lost 5 bases to trimming and J lost 8 bases, with 15 bases between them. Here the CDR3 DNA reads TGTGCCAGCAGTAGCCAGGGGTCAGGGGGCTACACCTTC. Its translation is CASSSQGSGGYTF.

This clone was detected a few times. The chain recombines TRBV7-2 with TRBJ2-1; the match to TRBD1 covers 9 bases. The J segment lost 5 bases and the V segment lost 5 bases, leaving 7 bases of the junction unmatched. CDR1 and CDR2 (germline): SGHTA, FQGNSA. This CDR3 is 15 amino acids long. This CDR3 is CASSPPQGADNEQFF. CDR3 coding DNA: TGTGCCAGCAGCCCCCCACAGGGGGCAGACAATGAGCAGTTCTTC.

The rearrangement links TRBV27 to TRBJ1-6; D might be TRBD1 (5 bases). This CDR3 is built from 15 residues. Germline CDR1 is MNHEY and CDR2 is SMNVEV (reference sequence). V was trimmed by 5 bases and J by 6 bases, leaving 14 bases between them. The CDR3 DNA is TGTGCCAGCAGTCCCAGGGTAGGCCCTAATTCACCCCTCCACTTT. Its protein is CASSPRVGPNSPLHF.

J is TRBJ2-7 and V is TRBV19; the D is unclear. The length of the CDR3 is 13 residues. V was clipped by 8 bases and J by 0 bases, with 11 bases between them. Looked up from germline, CDR1 is LNHDA and CDR2 is SQIVND (reference sequence). The CDR3: CASSQEPSYEQYF. In DNA form, the CDR3 reads TGTGCCAGTTCCCAAGAGCCCTCCTACGAGCAGTACTTC.

This chain joins TRBV11-1 and TRBJ1-1; tentatively, D is TRBD1 (6 bases). Deletions cut 5 bases from V and 1 base from J, with 17 bases between. Germline assignment: CDR1 SGHAT and CDR2 FQDESV (reference sequence). The CDR3 consists of 16 residues. The CDR3: CASSRGGPRWNTEAFF. In nucleotides, the CDR3 is TGTGCCAGCAGCCGCGGGGGGCCGAGATGGAACACTGAAGCTTTCTTT.

This chain links TRBV2 with TRBJ2-5; D might be TRBD2 (5 bases). This CDR3 contains 12 residues. The V end was cut by 6 bases, the J end by 6 bases, with 11 bases between. Germline V CDR1 and CDR2: SNHLY, FYNNEI. The DNA for the CDR3 is TGTGCCAGCAGCGGACTGGTAAAGACCCAGTACTTC. It translates to CASSGLVKTQYF.

J is TRBJ1-4 and V is TRBV6-5, with TRBD1 matching 8 bases. This CDR3 is built from 15 residues. The V segment lost 6 bases and the J segment 5 bases; nucleotides outside the gene matches: 8. Germline V gene lookup returns CDR1 MNHEY and CDR2 SVGAGI. The CDR3 here is CASRTGTGLNEKLFF. In DNA, the CDR3 is TGTGCCAGCAGGACCGGGACAGGATTAAATGAAAAACTGTTTTTT.

The chain carries TRBV7-9 and TRBJ1-1; D not resolved. This CDR3 has 14 residues. From germline, CDR1 is SEHNR and CDR2 FQNEAQ (reference sequence). Trimming left V 5 bases short and J 5 bases short, with 15 bases between. As DNA, the CDR3 is TGTGCCAGCAGCCAAGGTCGGGAAGGGACTGAAGCTTTCTTT. It yields the protein CASSQGREGTEAFF.

The rearrangement uses TRBV5-1 and TRBJ1-1, with 8 bases that match TRBD1. The V segment lost 4 bases and the J segment 0 bases; nucleotides outside the gene matches: 5. Germline V gene data show CDR1 as SGHRS and CDR2 as YFSETQ. CDR3 length: 15 amino acids. The chain's CDR3 is CASSGGTGMNTEAFF. The CDR3, as DNA: TGCGCCAGCAGCGGCGGGACAGGCATGAACACTGAAGCTTTCTTT. Supplemented by reference TRBV5-1 and TRBJ1-1, the full variable domain reads KAGVTQTPRYLIKTRGQQVTLSCSPISGHRSVSWYQQTPGQGLQFLFEYFSETQRNKGNFPGRFSGRQFSNSRSEMNVSTLELGDSALYLCASSGGTGMNTEAFFGQGTRLTVV.